This passage covers 14 T cell receptor beta chains from one sample sequenced in a study of human T cells and chemical hapten exposure (dated by TCRdb to about 2021). Library preparation employed RACE. Sequencing relied on a NextSeq 500. Using fastp trimming at Q25 and MiXCR clonotype assembly, TCRdb reanalyzed the public sequencing data and kept in-frame beta chains. When rows share a CDR3 protein, they turn into one entry using the most common DNA and genes. Here the sample has about 110,000 distinct CDR3 sequences; approximately 11% occur a single time. The biggest ten clones account for roughly 3.3% of the sample. The intended sense of this specimen's time point label: patch test 1, 2 weeks after DPC sensitization. The sample's treatment or condition label, decoded: therapeutic diphenylcyclopropenone sensitization with weekly scalp DPC. The sequencing used whole blood, collected in connection with sensitization to the hapten diphenylcyclopropenone (DPC). These receptors originate from a woman aged 40 to 55 with alopecia areata. Some clones in this sample may be carry-over from other donors' samples.

This clonotype was found many times. J is TRBJ1-1 and V is TRBV18, with D perhaps TRBD1 (6 bases). Germline V gene sequence: CDR1 KGHSH, CDR2 LQKENI. V lost 6 bases and J lost 1, with 12 bases in between. CDR3 length equals 14 residues. The CDR3 protein is CASSFSGANTEAFF. The CDR3 bases are TGTGCCAGCTCCTTTTCGGGGGCGAACACTGAAGCTTTCTTT.

This clonotype was counted many times. This rearrangement joins TRBV4-2 to TRBJ2-7, with D unclear. Germline V gene data show CDR1 as LGHNA and CDR2 as YNFKEQ. This CDR3 comprises 14 residues. The germline V and J ends were trimmed by 2 bases and 6 bases, with 14 bases remaining between them. The CDR3 protein is CASSQKYPGGEQYF. In DNA form, the CDR3 reads TGTGCCAGCAGCCAAAAATACCCCGGTGGCGAGCAGTACTTC.

Here the CDR3 reads CATSSSGANVLTF. The DNA for the CDR3 is TGTGCCACCAGCTCGTCTGGGGCCAACGTCCTGACTTTC. J is TRBJ2-6 and V is TRBV24-1; D uncertain. Trimming removed 7 bases from V and 1 base from J, with 4 bases in between. The V gene's germline CDR1 is KGHDR and CDR2 SFDVKD. The CDR3 has 13 residues.

The chain joins TRBV28 to TRBJ2-7; 7 bases match TRBD1. Germline V CDR1 and CDR2: MDHEN, SYDVKM. V dropped 7 bases and J dropped 8; count of bases not matched to a gene: 8. The CDR3 spans 12 residues. CDR3 region: CASTGTVRQQYF. DNA for the CDR3: TGTGCCAGCACGGGGACAGTCCGGCAGCAGTACTTC.

This clonotype showed up just a few times. The CDR3 spells CASSLEGRIPVREQYF. CDR3 in DNA: TGTGCCAGCAGCTTAGAGGGACGGATCCCCGTTAGGGAGCAGTACTTC. The chain joins TRBV7-2 to TRBJ2-7; D possibly matches TRBD1 or TRBD2 (5 bases each). The CDR3 is 16 residues long. V was clipped by 1 base and J by 7 bases, with 20 bases between them. CDR1 and CDR2 from the germline V gene are SGHTA and FQGNSA. Together with reference TRBV7-2 and TRBJ2-7, the CDR3 gives the full variable domain: GAGVSQSPSNKVTEKGKDVELRCDPISGHTALYWYRQSLGQGLEFLIYFQGNSAPDKSGLPSDRFSAERTGGSVSTLTIQRTQQEDSAVYLCASSLEGRIPVREQYFGPGTRLTVT.

In this sample, this clonotype turned up many times. This rearrangement joins TRBV20-1 to TRBJ1-5, with D unclear. This CDR3 contains 15 residues. V lost 3 bases, J lost 3 bases, and 15 bases lay in between. Germline CDR1 and CDR2: DFQATT and SNEGSKA (reference sequence). Written as DNA, the CDR3 is TGCAGTGCTAGTCCTAGGGAGAATTTCAATCAGCCCCAGCATTTT. Translating it yields CSASPRENFNQPQHF.

This chain connects TRBV6-5 to TRBJ2-7; D gene ambiguous. The germline V and J ends were trimmed by 8 bases and 0 bases, with 5 bases remaining between them. The germline gives CDR1 MNHEY, CDR2 SVGAGI. CDR3 length: 11 amino acids. CDR3 in DNA: TGTGCCAGCTATTCCTCCTACGAGCAGTACTTC. It is translated as CASYSSYEQYF.

The rearrangement uses TRBV18 and TRBJ1-2, with D maybe TRBD1 (6 bases). Between the trimmed V and J ends, which lost 2 bases and 8 bases, there was a span of 15 bases. CDR1 and CDR2 (germline): KGHSH, LQKENI. This CDR3 comprises 14 residues. The DNA of the CDR3 is TGTGCCAGCTCACCAGATTATACAGGGCGCGGCTACACCTTC. As protein: CASSPDYTGRGYTF.

This clonotype was counted many times. The chain employs TRBV19 and TRBJ2-7, with D maybe TRBD2 (6 bases). Trimming left V 6 bases short and J 1 base short, with 16 bases between. Germline V lookup: CDR1 LNHDA, CDR2 SQIVND (reference sequence). CDR3 length: 15 amino acids. The CDR3 coding sequence is TGTGCCAGTAGGTCAGTGGGAGGCCCTTCCTACGAGCAGTACTTC. This gives the protein CASRSVGGPSYEQYF. Together with reference TRBV19 and TRBJ2-7, the CDR3 gives the full variable domain: DGGITQSPKYLFRKEGQNVTLSCEQNLNHDAMYWYRQDPGQGLRLIYYSQIVNDFQKGDIAEGYSVSREKKESFPLTVTSAQKNPTAFYLCASRSVGGPSYEQYFGPGTRLTVT.

This clonotype was seen ten or more times. The gene calls are TRBV12-3 or TRBV12-4 and TRBJ2-3; the D is unclear. The V and J ends lost 7 bases and 0 bases respectively, with 14 bases between them. The CDR3 consists of 15 residues. Here the CDR3 reads CASNKESFSTDTQYF. The CDR3 region has the DNA TGTGCCAGCAACAAGGAATCCTTTAGCACAGATACGCAGTATTTT.

This clonotype was seen many times. This rearrangement joins TRBV19 to TRBJ1-6; 7 nucleotides match TRBD1. CDR3 length: 15 residues. Germline CDR1 and CDR2: LNHDA and SQIVND (reference sequence). After removal of 5 bases from V and 7 bases from J, the junction contained 8 bases not matched to a gene. In DNA form, the CDR3 reads TGTGCCAGTAGTCTTACCGGGACAGCAAATTCACCCCTCCACTTT. This encodes CASSLTGTANSPLHF.

This clonotype was seen a handful of times. V gene TRBV20-1 combines with J gene TRBJ1-1; D not certain. Trimming left V 0 bases short and J 1 base short, with 21 bases between. The CDR3 has 18 residues. CDR1 and CDR2 from the germline V gene are DFQATT and SNEGSKA (reference sequence). CDR3 protein: CSARERTGNNFGNTEAFF. DNA of the CDR3: TGCAGTGCTAGAGAGAGGACGGGGAACAACTTTGGGAACACTGAAGCTTTCTTT.

This clonotype was seen once. The chain links TRBV6-6 to TRBJ2-7; D possibly corresponds to TRBD1 (5 bases). The V end was cut by 2 bases, the J end by 9 bases, with 17 bases between. CDR3 length: 14 amino acids. In germline, CDR1 is MNHNY, CDR2 SVGAGI (reference sequence). The CDR3 nucleotides are TGTGCCAGCAGTTACCTCGATCAGGGCTCGGGGCAGTACTTC. Translated: CASSYLDQGSGQYF.

Note on this clonotype: A read error may be the cause here, since a much bigger clone is one base away. This likely comes from a read error, as the CDR3 has no conserved phenylalanine or tryptophan at its end. The chain carries TRBV18 and TRBJ2-7; either TRBD1 or TRBD2 may supply D (6 bases each). The V and J ends lost 3 bases and 6 bases respectively, with 15 bases between them. Germline CDR1 KGHSH, CDR2 LQKENI. The CDR3 is 14 residues long. CDR3 in DNA: TGTGCCAGCTCACCCGGAGGGGGTCCTTCCGAGCAGTACCTC. It encodes CASSPGGGPSEQYL.